Presented here are 9 T cell receptor beta chains from one specimen sequenced in a study of blood T cell repertoires in COVID-19. Repertoires were generated with immunoSEQ multiplex PCR, while TCRdb's copy carries only in-frame clones and drops some. Of around 160,000 clones listed, roughly 89% are singletons. The sequenced sample was PBMCs or T cells enriched from blood (not recorded which). The source of these receptors is a woman between 45 and 60 years old who had been exposed to COVID-19.

This clone came up once. This sequence joins TRBV5-6 and TRBJ1-1, with D maybe TRBD1 (5 bases). Trimming stripped 0 bases from V and 5 bases from J, with 11 bases between. Germline CDR1 and CDR2: SGHDT and YYEEEE. The CDR3 covers 14 residues. CDR3 sequence reads: CASSLGTGETEAFF. The CDR3, as DNA: TGTGCCAGCAGCTTGGGAACAGGAGAGACTGAAGCTTTCTTT.

The rearrangement links TRBV20-1 to TRBJ2-5; perhaps TRBD2 as D (5 bases). From germline, CDR1 is DFQATT and CDR2 SNEGSKA (reference sequence). The V gene lost 3 bases and the J gene lost 4 bases, with 12 bases spanning the gap. The CDR3 contains 13 residues. As DNA, the CDR3 is TGCAGTGCTAGTGGGGAGTCGATAGAGACCCAGTACTTC. Its protein product is CSASGESIETQYF.

The V and J genes are TRBV3-1 (or the pseudogene TRBV3-2) and TRBJ1-3; a weak D match, TRBD1 (6 bases). The CDR3 is made up of 17 amino acids. CDR1 and CDR2 (germline): LGHDT, YNNKEL (reference sequence). V lost 1 base, J lost 4 bases, and 17 bases lay in between. The CDR3 protein is CASSQAGGRSRGNTIYF. CDR3 coding DNA: TGTGCCAGCAGCCAAGCGGGGGGGCGAAGTCGAGGAAACACCATATATTTT.

The CDR3 sequence: CASSYGRGGPPFF. The CDR3 bases are TGTGCCAGCAGTTACGGTCGCGGGGGGCCGCCGTTCTTC. The rearrangement joins TRBV6-2 or TRBV6-3 to TRBJ2-1, with 8 bases fitting TRBD2. The V and J ends lost 2 bases and 15 bases, in that order; junction bases with no gene match: 9. Germline CDR1 and CDR2: MNHEY and SVGEGT. This CDR3 contains 13 residues.

This sequence joins TRBV4-1 and TRBJ2-3, with D tentatively TRBD2 (5 bases). V lost 4 bases and J 2 bases, leaving 10 bases between the germline ends. This CDR3 has 14 residues. CDR1 is MGHRA, CDR2 YSYEKL, per germline. The CDR3 DNA reads TGCGCCAGCAGCCTACGGGGTGACACAGATACGCAGTATTTT. Amino acid sequence: CASSLRGDTDTQYF.

This chain links TRBV4-2 with TRBJ1-2; D unresolved. CDR1 is LGHNA and CDR2 is YNFKEQ in the germline V gene. The V and J ends lost 0 bases and 0 bases respectively, with 8 bases between them. The CDR3 is made up of 15 amino acids. CDR3 in amino acids: CASSQERSANYGYTF. CDR3 nucleotides: TGTGCCAGCAGCCAAGAGAGGTCCGCTAACTATGGCTACACCTTC.

CDR3 amino acids: CASGRNPGTGGSEAFF. CDR3 DNA sequence: TGTGCTAGTGGTCGTAACCCCGGGACAGGAGGATCTGAAGCTTTCTTT. The chain joins TRBV12-5 to TRBJ1-1; TRBD1 matches at 8 bases. Trimming removed 5 bases from V and 6 bases from J; junction bases left unmatched: 14. CDR1 and CDR2 (germline): LGHNT, FRNRAP. This CDR3 contains 16 residues.

The rearrangement joins TRBV19 to TRBJ1-3; D perhaps matches TRBD1 (6 bases). The V and J ends lost 6 bases and 0 bases respectively, with 15 bases between them. CDR3 length equals 16 residues. The germline V gene has CDR1 LNHDA and CDR2 SQIVND (reference sequence). The CDR3 DNA follows: TGTGCCAGTAGGCAGGAGCAGGGGTACTCTGGAAACACCATATATTTT. Residues: CASRQEQGYSGNTIYF.

This clone is a singleton in its sample. V and J are TRBV12-3 or TRBV12-4 and TRBJ1-2; 7 nucleotides agree with TRBD1. V shed 0 bases and J 6 bases; nucleotides not matched to a gene: 1. The CDR3 has 13 amino acids. In DNA, the CDR3 is TGTGCCAGCAGTTTAGCCAGGGGGAATGGCTACACCTTC. Amino acid sequence: CASSLARGNGYTF.